What follows are 22 T cell receptor beta chains derived from one specimen sequenced in a study of cytomegalovirus exposure and HLA in healthy donors. The PCR contained 60 Vbeta and 13 Jbeta primers. Sequencing used immunoSEQ multiplex PCR; TCRdb keeps in-frame clones, though not all of them. Among around 150,000 clones listed, about 85% were seen once. The sequencing input was PBMCs. Receptor source: a man aged 18 to 35 in good health and CMV-seropositive.

The V and J genes are TRBV5-1 and TRBJ1-2; D is unclear. Trimming stripped 0 bases from V and 8 bases from J, with 8 bases between. The CDR3 runs to 12 residues. CDR1 is SGHRS, CDR2 YFSETQ, per germline. The CDR3 DNA follows: TGCGCCAGCAGCTTGGGCGAGGGCGGCTACACCTTC. This gives the protein CASSLGEGGYTF.

This chain links TRBV5-1 with TRBJ2-1; 8 bases agree with TRBD2. The length of the CDR3 is 18 residues. With 0 bases clipped from V and 0 bases from J, the junction kept 8 bases outside the gene matches. Germline assignment: CDR1 SGHRS and CDR2 YFSETQ. The CDR3, as DNA: TGCGCCAGCAGCTTGGAAGCGGGGGCCCAATACTCCTACAATGAGCAGTTCTTC. Translated: CASSLEAGAQYSYNEQFF.

The V call is TRBV7-9, the J call TRBJ1-1; D is possibly TRBD1 (6 bases). Trimming left V 5 bases short and J 3 bases short, with 10 bases between. The V gene's germline CDR1 is SEHNR and CDR2 FQNEAQ (reference sequence). This CDR3 region has 13 residues. CDR3 DNA: TGTGCCAGCAGCGAAACAGGGTACACTGAAGCTTTCTTT. It translates to CASSETGYTEAFF.

V and J are TRBV21-1 and TRBJ1-3; no check of the table's D call, TRBD1, against the DNA was made. TRBV21-1 is a listed pseudogene. This CDR3 comprises 15 residues. The CDR3 coding sequence is TGTGCCAGCAGCAAACTACAGGGCTCTGGAAACACCATATATTTT. Translating gives CASSKLQGSGNTIYF.

The chain employs TRBV9 and TRBJ1-4, with D unresolved. This CDR3 comprises 15 residues. The germline gives CDR1 SGDLS, CDR2 YYNGEE. V lost 3 bases and J lost 8, with 17 bases in between. CDR3 loop: CASSAANTASEKLFF. DNA of the CDR3: TGTGCCAGCAGCGCCGCCAATACAGCTAGCGAAAAACTGTTTTTT.

The chain couples TRBV30 to TRBJ1-6, with TRBD1 identical over 7 bases. The germline CDR1 and CDR2 sequences are GTSNPN and SVGIG (reference sequence). With V trimmed by 2 bases and J by 7 bases, 8 bases remained unmatched. The length of the CDR3 is 15 residues. The CDR3 loop reads CAWSPDRATNSPLHF. In nucleotides, the CDR3 is TGTGCCTGGAGTCCCGACAGGGCCACAAATTCACCCCTCCACTTT. Based on the CDR3 plus reference TRBV30 and TRBJ1-6, the full variable domain is SQTIHQWPATLVQPVGSPLSLECTVEGTSNPNLYWYRQAAGRGLQLLFYSVGIGQISSEVPQNLSASRPQDRQFILSSKKLLLSDSGFYLCAWSPDRATNSPLHFGNGTRLTVT.

The chain couples TRBV6-1 to TRBJ1-3; 8 bases align to TRBD1. From germline, CDR1 is MNHNS and CDR2 SASEGT. There are 18 residues in the CDR3. After removal of 4 bases from V and 0 bases from J, the junction contained 11 bases not matched to a gene. CDR3: CASSVNPDRGLSGNTIYF. The CDR3 bases are TGTGCCAGCAGTGTGAACCCTGACAGGGGCCTCTCTGGAAACACCATATATTTT.

The CDR3 region has the DNA TGCGCCAGCAGCCAAGATGGCAGGGTCTACGGCTACACCTTC. It translates to CASSQDGRVYGYTF. This chain connects TRBV4-1 to TRBJ1-2; possible D gene TRBD1, 5 bases. The CDR3 length is 14 residues. V lost 0 bases and J lost 8, with 13 bases in between. CDR1 MGHRA and CDR2 YSYEKL come from the germline V gene.

The chain has TRBV14 and TRBJ2-5, with 7 bases identical to TRBD1. V was pared by 1 base and J by 1 base, with 3 bases of the junction left unmatched. In germline, CDR1 is SGHDN, CDR2 FVKESK. This CDR3 has 15 residues. The CDR3 reads CASSQATGFQETQYF. The CDR3 DNA sequence: TGTGCCAGCAGCCAAGCGACAGGGTTCCAAGAGACCCAGTACTTC.

V usage is TRBV5-1 and J usage is TRBJ2-3; maybe TRBD2 (5 bases). V lost 0 bases, J lost 6 bases, and 14 bases lay in between. The CDR3 covers 15 residues. Germline V gene sequence: CDR1 SGHRS, CDR2 YFSETQ. Here the CDR3 DNA reads TGCGCCAGCAGCTTGGAGGGAGCGGACCTCGATACGCAGTATTTT. Translating it yields CASSLEGADLDTQYF.

The chain uses TRBV11-3 and TRBJ2-2, with 14 bases matching TRBD2. CDR1 and CDR2 from the germline V gene are SGHNT and YENEEA. The CDR3 length is 18 residues. V gave up 5 bases and J gave up 6 bases; unmatched junction bases: 11. The CDR3, as DNA: TGTGCCAGCAGCGGGACTAGCGGGGGCTTAAGCAGCCCCGGGGAGCTGTTTTTT. Amino acid sequence: CASSGTSGGLSSPGELFF.

The J gene is TRBJ1-1, the V gene TRBV29-1, with D possibly TRBD1 on 6 matching bases. V lost 6 bases to trimming and J lost 1 base, with 15 bases between them. The CDR3 spans 14 residues. CDR1 and CDR2 from the germline V gene are SQVTM and ANQGSEA. The CDR3 coding sequence is TGCAGCGTCCACCGGGGAGGGGGGAACACTGAAGCTTTCTTT. As protein: CSVHRGGGNTEAFF.

The chain's CDR3 is CASRALAGGPEFF. The CDR3 region has the DNA TGTGCCAGCAGGGCCCTAGCGGGGGGGCCTGAGTTCTTC. The chain has TRBV2 and TRBJ2-1; TRBD2 aligns across 12 bases. The germline V gene has CDR1 SNHLY and CDR2 FYNNEI. The CDR3 has 13 residues. J lost 14 bases, V lost 6 bases, and 8 bases had no gene match.

This chain joins TRBV9 and TRBJ2-1; tentatively, D is TRBD2 (6 bases). The CDR3 sequence is 16 residues long. Germline CDR1 reads SGDLS; CDR2 reads YYNGEE. Trimming removed 3 bases from V and 0 bases from J, with 13 bases in between. The DNA for the CDR3 is TGTGCCAGCAGCGCGAGCGGGTTGAGCTCCTACAATGAGCAGTTCTTC. This sequence encodes CASSASGLSSYNEQFF.

The V and J genes are TRBV7-8 and TRBJ2-7; 12 bases agree with TRBD2. The V segment lost 5 bases and the J segment 2 bases; nucleotides outside the gene matches: 4. CDR3 length equals 15 residues. From germline, CDR1 is SGHVS and CDR2 FQNEAQ. CDR3 loop: CASSLGLAGTYEQYF. CDR3 in DNA: TGTGCCAGCAGCCTAGGACTAGCGGGGACCTACGAGCAGTACTTC.

The chain couples TRBV7-9 to TRBJ2-7, with 9 bases fitting TRBD2. The CDR3 covers 17 residues. The junction had 7 bases not matched to a gene; V was cut back by 1 base and J by 0 bases. CDR1 and CDR2 (germline): SEHNR, FQNEAQ (reference sequence). CDR3 amino acids: CASSLVPSGAYSYEQYF. The CDR3 coding sequence is TGTGCCAGCAGCTTAGTTCCTAGCGGGGCCTACTCCTACGAGCAGTACTTC. Full variable domain (missing parts from reference TRBV7-9 and TRBJ2-7): DTGVSQNPRHKITKRGQNVTFRCDPISEHNRLYWYRQTLGQGPEFLTYFQNEAQLEKSRLLSDRFSAERPKGSFSTLEIQRTEQGDSAMYLCASSLVPSGAYSYEQYFGPGTRLTVT.

V usage is TRBV6-1 and J usage is TRBJ2-7, with 7 bases lining up with TRBD2. There are 14 residues in the CDR3. Germline CDR1 MNHNS, CDR2 SASEGT. With V trimmed by 0 bases and J by 3 bases, 2 bases remained unmatched. For the CDR3, the DNA is TGTGCCAGCAGTGAAGCTGAGCGGGGCTACGAGCAGTACTTC. Translated: CASSEAERGYEQYF.

This clone was picked up one time. CDR3 DNA sequence: TGTGCCAGTAGTCTAGTTCCGGGGACCCAGTACTTC. Encoded protein: CASSLVPGTQYF. This chain uses TRBV19 with TRBJ2-5; D is ambiguous. The CDR3 loop spans 12 amino acids. From germline, CDR1 is LNHDA and CDR2 SQIVND (reference sequence). V lost 5 bases and J 7 bases, leaving 11 bases between the germline ends.

The chain combines TRBV4-3 with TRBJ1-4; 9 positions match TRBD1. This CDR3 is built from 16 residues. Looked up from germline, CDR1 is LGHNA and CDR2 is YSLEER. V was pared by 4 bases and J by 0 bases, with 3 bases of the junction left unmatched. The CDR3 DNA follows: TGCGCCAGCAGCCCGGGACAGGGATCAACTAATGAAAAACTGTTTTTT. It is translated as CASSPGQGSTNEKLFF.

In this sample, this clone turned up once. V gene TRBV7-9 combines with J gene TRBJ1-3; TRBD1 agrees at 7 bases. The CDR3 covers 13 residues. CDR1 is SEHNR, CDR2 FQNEAQ, per germline (reference sequence). V was clipped by 9 bases and J by 4 bases; unmatched bases: 6. The CDR3 loop reads CASPQGPGNTIYF. The CDR3 nucleotides read TGTGCCAGTCCACAGGGGCCGGGAAACACCATATATTTT.

The V call is TRBV5-1, the J call TRBJ1-1; TRBD1 is a possible D gene (5 bases). Germline CDR1 and CDR2: SGHRS and YFSETQ. With 5 bases removed from V and 5 bases from J, the gap between germline ends came to 16 bases. The CDR3 runs to 14 residues. The CDR3 DNA reads TGCGCCAGCAGGGAGGGGCCTTCCGGTACTGAAGCTTTCTTT. This gives the protein CASREGPSGTEAFF.

The V call is TRBV28, the J call TRBJ1-3, with 10 bases matching TRBD1. Germline V gene lookup returns CDR1 MDHEN and CDR2 SYDVKM. The V segment lost 5 bases and the J segment 4 bases; nucleotides outside the gene matches: 8. This CDR3 spans 16 amino acids. CDR3 sequence (DNA): TGTGCCAGCAGTCAACTGGACAGGGGGTACGGAAACACCATATATTTT. It is translated as CASSQLDRGYGNTIYF.